These T cell receptor beta chains were read from a single sample in a study of blood T cell repertoires in COVID-19. Profiling relied on immunoSEQ multiplex PCR, and the TCRdb table lists in-frame clones only, not all of them. Of about 400,000 clones listed, 85% to 90% are singletons. Sequenced sample: PBMCs or T cells enriched from blood (not recorded which). The origin of the receptors is a woman in her 30s who had recovered from COVID-19. Each CDR3 is given with its conserved first and last residue. A D gene is named only where the DNA matches it firmly. Some rows mark clone size as missing; the rest say once, few, many or name a class of expanded clone.

clone_size	d_call	j_call	v_call	cdr3_nt	cdr3_aa
.	.	TRBJ1-3	TRBV3-1/TRBV3-2	TGTGCCAGCAGCCAACATCAGGGGTTTGCTGGAAACACCATATATTTT	CASSQHQGFAGNTIYF
.	TRBD2	TRBJ2-3	TRBV25-1	TGTGCCAGCAGTCTCCCGGGGGGAGATACGCAGTATTTT	CASSLPGGDTQYF
.	.	TRBJ1-1	TRBV19	TGTGCCAGTATAGGTCCCTCTCGAGTAGGGGACACTGAAGCTTTCTTT	CASIGPSRVGDTEAFF
.	TRBD2	TRBJ2-7	TRBV28	TGTGCCTACCTCAGGGGCCGTCGACTAGCGGGAGAGTACGAGCAGTACTTC	CAYLRGRRLAGEYEQYF
.	.	TRBJ1-5	TRBV5-1	TGCGCCAGCAGCTTGGGGCCAGGGCGAGGAAATCAGCCCCAGCATTTT	CASSLGPGRGNQPQHF
.	.	TRBJ1-2	TRBV27	TGTGCCAGCAGTCCGTGGTCGCAGGGGAAGGGTGGCTACACCTTC	CASSPWSQGKGGYTF
few	.	TRBJ2-7	TRBV27	TGTGCCAGTTGGAGGGCCTCGGGGGAGCAGTACTTC	CASWRASGEQYF
.	.	TRBJ1-6	TRBV7-8	TGTGCCAGCAGCTTATCACCCGGGGGAAATTCACCCCTCCACTTT	CASSLSPGGNSPLHF
.	TRBD2	TRBJ2-7	TRBV5-1	TGCGCCAGCAGCTTGGATGGCGGGAGTAGCGAGCAGTACTTC	CASSLDGGSSEQYF
many	.	TRBJ1-1	TRBV12-5	TGTGCTAGTGGCCCCGTACGAGGGACAAGGAACACTGAAGCTTTCTTT	CASGPVRGTRNTEAFF
.	.	TRBJ2-7	TRBV11-2	TGTGCCAGCAGCCTGGACTCTCCCTCCTACGAGCAGTACTTC	CASSLDSPSYEQYF
.	.	TRBJ2-2	TRBV9	TGTGCCAGCAGCGCTAGAACGGGCACCGGGGAGCTGTTTTTT	CASSARTGTGELFF
.	TRBD1	TRBJ1-2	TRBV30	TGTGCCTGGAGTCCCTTGGACAGGGAGGTCTATGGCTACACCTTC	CAWSPLDREVYGYTF
.	TRBD1	TRBJ1-2	TRBV29-1	TGCAGCGCCGGACAGGGGCTATATGGCTACACCTTC	CSAGQGLYGYTF
.	.	TRBJ2-7	TRBV28	TGTGCCAGCAGTCCCTCTAGAGGGTTGAACTACGAGCAGTACTTC	CASSPSRGLNYEQYF
.	.	TRBJ2-7	TRBV7-8	TGTGCCAGCAGCTCTGCCCCCCGGGTCTCATCATCCTACGAGCAGTACTTC	CASSSAPRVSSSYEQYF
.	TRBD2	TRBJ2-3	TRBV5-1	TGCGCCAGCAGCTTGGATACCAGCGGGAGTACAGATACGCAGTATTTT	CASSLDTSGSTDTQYF
few	TRBD1	TRBJ2-5	TRBV5-4	TGTGCCAGCAGCTTGGATCGCCCAACAGGGGGGGAGACCCAGTACTTC	CASSLDRPTGGETQYF
.	.	TRBJ2-7	TRBV7-9	TGTGCCAGCAGCCGGGGAAGTAACAGGGTCTCCTACGAGCAGTACTTC	CASSRGSNRVSYEQYF
.	TRBD1	TRBJ1-4	TRBV11-2	TGTGCCAGCAGCCTCAAACGGGACAGGGGGGAAAAACTGTTTTTT	CASSLKRDRGEKLFF
.	.	TRBJ1-3	TRBV3-1/TRBV3-2	TGTGCCAGCAGCCATGGTCAGAACTCTGGAAACACCATATATTTT	CASSHGQNSGNTIYF
.	.	TRBJ2-7	TRBV4-1	TGCGCCAGCAGCCAAGTGCCGAGACAGGCATCCTACGAGCAGTACTTC	CASSQVPRQASYEQYF
.	.	TRBJ1-1	TRBV28	TGTGCCAGCAGGCCCGGGGGGGACGGCACTGAAGCTTTCTTT	CASRPGGDGTEAFF
.	TRBD1	TRBJ1-4	TRBV18	TGTGCCAGCTCACCTCCGGGACAGGCCTCCGGCGGAAGACTGTTTTTT	CASSPPGQASGGRLFF
.	TRBD1	TRBJ2-7	TRBV4-1	TGCGCCAGCAGCCCCCCGGGACAGCTTCTCTACGAGCAGTACTTC	CASSPPGQLLYEQYF
.	.	TRBJ2-7	TRBV27	TGTGCCAGCAGTAAGGTGGGGGCCGCCCCCTCCTACGAGCAGTACTTC	CASSKVGAAPSYEQYF
.	TRBD1	TRBJ2-7	TRBV12-3/TRBV12-4	TGTGCCAGCAGTTTCTCGGGACAGGGCCCTACGTACTTC	CASSFSGQGPTYF
.	TRBD2	TRBJ2-7	TRBV29-1	TGCAGCGGCCAGTCCGGGACTAGTGGGTACGAGCAGTACTTC	CSGQSGTSGYEQYF
.	.	TRBJ1-1	TRBV28	TGTGCCAGCAGTTGGGGGGTGGCCACTGAAGCTTTCTTT	CASSWGVATEAFF
.	TRBD1	TRBJ2-3	TRBV29-1	TGCAGCGTGGGGACAGTCACGCAGTATTTT	CSVGTVTQYF
.	.	TRBJ2-1	TRBV2	TGTGCCAGTCGTTACAATGAGCAGTTCTTC	CASRYNEQFF
.	TRBD1	TRBJ2-7	TRBV7-2	TGTGCCAGCAGCTCCGACAGGGGGCGATACGAGCAGTACTTC	CASSSDRGRYEQYF
.	.	TRBJ1-1	TRBV21-1	TGTGCCAGCATTTTTCGAAGGCAGGAGAGGGTCATGAACACTGAAGCTTTCTTT	CASIFRRQERVMNTEAFF
.	.	TRBJ2-3	TRBV5-1	TGCGCCAGCAGCTTGGTGGGCATCTCCACAGATACGCAGTATTTT	CASSLVGISTDTQYF
.	.	TRBJ2-7	TRBV5-4	TGTGCCAGCAGTGCCCTAGCGAGTCGGGCCTACGAGCAGTACTTC	CASSALASRAYEQYF
.	TRBD1	TRBJ2-2	TRBV7-8	TGTGCCAGCAGCTTCCCCGGGACAGGGCCATCCGGGGAGCTGTTTTTT	CASSFPGTGPSGELFF
.	TRBD1	TRBJ2-1	TRBV10-3	TGTGCCATCAGCCCGGGACAGGGGGACAATGAGCAGTTCTTC	CAISPGQGDNEQFF
.	TRBD1	TRBJ1-1	TRBV29-1	TGCAGCGTCTGGGGACAGGCTACTGAAGCTTTCTTT	CSVWGQATEAFF
.	.	TRBJ1-4	TRBV18	TGTGCCAGCTCACCACGTAGCAGGGTGGAAAAACTGTTTTTT	CASSPRSRVEKLFF
.	.	TRBJ1-6	TRBV2	TGTGCCAGCAGTGAACGAGAGAGCCTCCACTTT	CASSERESLHF
.	.	TRBJ1-6	TRBV5-4	TGTGCCAGCAGCTTGGGGGCAGGGGATTCACCCCTCCACTTT	CASSLGAGDSPLHF
.	.	TRBJ1-5	TRBV20-1	TGCAGTGCTAGTGAGTACGACAGGAGACAGCCCCAGCATTTT	CSASEYDRRQPQHF
.	TRBD2	TRBJ2-1	TRBV19	TGTGCCAGTAGTATGGATAGCCTAGCGGGGGGGTTAAATGAGCAGTTCTTC	CASSMDSLAGGLNEQFF
.	.	TRBJ2-5	TRBV7-2	TGTGCCAGCAGTCCCTCAGGAGGGAAGGGGGAGACCCAGTACTTC	CASSPSGGKGETQYF
few	.	TRBJ1-5	TRBV19	TGTGCCAGTAGTATAGATGCAGGGTTTGAATCTAGCAATCAGCCCCAGCATTTT	CASSIDAGFESSNQPQHF
.	TRBD2	TRBJ2-1	TRBV27	TGTGCCAGCAGTTTATCACTAGCGGGTAATGAGCAGTTCTTC	CASSLSLAGNEQFF
.	.	TRBJ2-7	TRBV30	TGTGCCTGGAGTGTACCGAGGATTTCTTACGAGCAGTACTTC	CAWSVPRISYEQYF
.	.	TRBJ2-5	TRBV9	TGTGCCAGCAGCGTAGGAGGATCGGGGGAGACCCAGTACTTC	CASSVGGSGETQYF
once	TRBD2	TRBJ2-7	TRBV4-2	TGTGCCAGCAGCCCAGGACTAGCGGGGCGCTTATCCTACGAGCAGTACTTC	CASSPGLAGRLSYEQYF
.	TRBD1	TRBJ1-5	TRBV6-5	TGTGCCAGCAGTTATGGACAGGATCAGCCCCAGCATTTT	CASSYGQDQPQHF
once	.	TRBJ1-6	TRBV7-2	TGTGCCAGCAGCTTACGAGTTACCCGTAATTCACCCCTCCACTTT	CASSLRVTRNSPLHF
.	.	TRBJ2-7	TRBV3-1/TRBV3-2	TGTGCCAGCAGCCCTCTCGGGGGTGGCTACGAGCAGTACTTC	CASSPLGGGYEQYF
.	.	TRBJ1-6	TRBV9	TGTGCCAGCAGCGTAGGAGACTATAATTCACCCCTCCACTTT	CASSVGDYNSPLHF